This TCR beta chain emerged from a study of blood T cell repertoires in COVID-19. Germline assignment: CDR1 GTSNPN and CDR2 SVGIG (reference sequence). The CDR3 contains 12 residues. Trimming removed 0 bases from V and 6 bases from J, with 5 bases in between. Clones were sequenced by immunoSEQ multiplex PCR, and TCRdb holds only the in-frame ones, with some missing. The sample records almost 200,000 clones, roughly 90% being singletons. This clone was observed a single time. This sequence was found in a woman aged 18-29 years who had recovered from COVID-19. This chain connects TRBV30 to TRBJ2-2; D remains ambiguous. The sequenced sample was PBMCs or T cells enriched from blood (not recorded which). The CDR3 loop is CAWSVSAGELFF. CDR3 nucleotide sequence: TGTGCCTGGAGTGTATCCGCCGGGGAGCTGTTTTTT. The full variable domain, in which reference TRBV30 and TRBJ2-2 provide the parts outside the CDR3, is SQTIHQWPATLVQPVGSPLSLECTVEGTSNPNLYWYRQAAGRGLQLLFYSVGIGQISSEVPQNLSASRPQDRQFILSSKKLLLSDSGFYLCAWSVSAGELFFGEGSRLTVL.